This TCR beta chain was observed in a study of spatial heterogeneity in lung cancer. The study, taken as a whole, reports: Tumors with more nonsynonymous mutations had more expanded intratumoral alpha and beta TCRs.

Time point indicated: sample taken at primary tumor resection. The 55 to 90 donors had untreated early-stage non-small cell lung cancer. Whole RNA, isolated from tumor, nontumor lung or frozen PBMC, was sequenced without prior sorting. Trimming left V 6 bases short and J 8 bases short, with 19 bases between. The CDR3 has 14 residues. In this sample, this clonotype turned up many times. Its antigen is currently unknown. TCRdb itself ran the 5' RACE reads through MiXCR, one entry per CDR3 protein. This table holds around 19,000 distinct CDR3 sequences, around a sixth found once. The chain links TRBV12-3 or TRBV12-4 to TRBJ1-2; D gene ambiguous. The receptor's source is a female donor with early-stage non-small cell lung cancer. This specimen was lung tumor tissue, taken at surgery. The CDR3 DNA reads as TGTGCCAGCAGGACCCGGGGTTCCGTGTCGGGCTACACCTTC. This encodes CASRTRGSVSGYTF.